What follows are 25 T cell receptor beta chains derived from one specimen sequenced in a study of T-cell reconstitution after alpha-beta-depleted transplantation in children. Molecular barcoding with unique molecular identifiers was used for the TCRbeta library. In TCRdb, the PCR reads were re-called with MiXCR into one record per CDR3 protein. The table has some 550,000 distinct CDR3 sequences, around 18% seen once. The material sequenced was PBMCs from the stem cell graft donor, taken from the stem cell graft. All receptors derive from a human donor who donated a stem cell graft to a child with acute lymphoblastic leukemia.

This clonotype was picked up a small number of times. DNA for the CDR3: TGCGCCAGCAGCTTTGAGGTCGGGGACATTCAGTACTTC. Residues: CASSFEVGDIQYF. V gene TRBV5-1 combines with J gene TRBJ2-4; D is perhaps TRBD2 (5 bases). CDR1 and CDR2 from the germline V gene are SGHRS and YFSETQ. The CDR3 runs 13 residues. The V end lost 2 bases, the J end lost 8 bases, and 11 bases lay between the germline ends.

The J gene is TRBJ1-5, the V gene TRBV11-2; tentatively, D is TRBD1 (6 bases). This CDR3 contains 14 residues. V shed 3 bases and J shed 4 bases, with 10 bases lying between them. Germline V lookup: CDR1 SGHAT, CDR2 FQNNGV. The CDR3 loop is CASSFGGLNQPQHF. In DNA form, the CDR3 reads TGTGCCAGCAGCTTTGGGGGGCTGAATCAGCCCCAGCATTTT.

This chain joins TRBV5-1 and TRBJ2-7, with D perhaps matching TRBD2 (5 bases). This CDR3 spans 14 amino acids. The germline V and J ends were trimmed by 3 bases and 2 bases, with 12 bases remaining between them. CDR1 SGHRS and CDR2 YFSETQ come from the germline V gene. The CDR3 DNA follows: TGCGCCAGCAGCTCGACGGGGAACGCCTACGAGCAGTACTTC. This sequence encodes CASSSTGNAYEQYF.

The chain employs TRBV14 and TRBJ2-5; possibly TRBD1 for D (6 bases). Trimming removed 4 bases from V and 4 bases from J, with 10 bases in between. In germline, CDR1 is SGHDN, CDR2 FVKESK. The length of the CDR3 is 13 residues. For the CDR3, the DNA is TGTGCCAGCAGCCGGGGGCGCGGAGAGACCCAGTACTTC. Amino acids: CASSRGRGETQYF.

This clonotype was counted only a few times. The J gene is TRBJ2-7, the V gene TRBV5-1, with no clear D. This CDR3 contains 15 residues. CDR1 is SGHRS and CDR2 is YFSETQ in the germline V gene. V shed 0 bases and J shed 2 bases, with 12 bases lying between them. CDR3 nucleotide sequence: TGCGCCAGCAGCTTGGTCACGGGTGTGCCCTACGAGCAGTACTTC. Encoded protein: CASSLVTGVPYEQYF.

This clonotype was seen a few times. CDR3 DNA sequence: TGCGCCAGCAGCTTGGAGCGGAGGCTCACAGATACGCAGTATTTT. It is translated as CASSLERRLTDTQYF. The V gene is TRBV5-1, the J gene TRBJ2-3; D may be TRBD2 (5 bases). Looked up from germline, CDR1 is SGHRS and CDR2 is YFSETQ. CDR3 length: 15 amino acids. The V gene lost 0 bases and the J gene lost 2 bases, with 10 bases spanning the gap.

The chain recombines TRBV20-1 with TRBJ2-7, with 7 bases that match TRBD2. Germline V CDR1 and CDR2: DFQATT, SNEGSKA (reference sequence). The CDR3 runs to 15 residues. V lost 3 bases to trimming and J lost 5 bases; unmatched junction nucleotides: 13. Written as DNA, the CDR3 is TGCAGTGCTAGTGACCCTAGGCGGGGGTTCGACGAGCAGTACTTC. It encodes CSASDPRRGFDEQYF.

Remarks on this clonotype: A much larger clone differs by one base, so this may be a read error. Because it lacks the conserved phenylalanine or tryptophan at the end, this CDR3 is likely a read error. The CDR3, as DNA: TGCGCCAGCAGGATAGCGGGTAGTAACACCGGGGAGCTGTTTTTG. It yields the protein CASRIAGSNTGELFL. The V gene is TRBV5-1, the J gene TRBJ2-2; TRBD2 agrees at 7 bases. Germline loops: CDR1 SGHRS, CDR2 YFSETQ. V lost 5 bases and J lost 2; bases outside the gene matches: 6. The CDR3 totals 15 residues.

This clonotype has only one observation. The gene calls are TRBV9 and TRBJ2-1, with a weak D call TRBD2 (5 bases). CDR1 SGDLS and CDR2 YYNGEE come from the germline V gene. Trimming stripped 3 bases from V and 12 bases from J, with 28 bases between. The CDR3 spans 17 residues. Here the CDR3 reads CASSAISGVPRAGVQFF. CDR3 coding DNA: TGTGCCAGCAGCGCCATCAGCGGTGTCCCGAGGGCGGGTGTGCAGTTCTTC. Together with reference TRBV9 and TRBJ2-1, the CDR3 gives the full variable domain: DSGVTQTPKHLITATGQRVTLRCSPRSGDLSVYWYQQSLDQGLQFLIQYYNGEERAKGNILERFSAQQFPDLHSELNLSSLELGDSALYFCASSAISGVPRAGVQFFGPGTRLTVL.

The V call is TRBV29-1, the J call TRBJ1-2, with D unresolved. Trimming stripped 7 bases from V and 7 bases from J, with 22 bases between. The CDR3 consists of 14 residues. The V gene's germline CDR1 is SQVTM and CDR2 ANQGSEA. The CDR3 DNA is TGCAGCGCCGTCGCCGGATTCAAGGGAGGTGGCTACACCTTC. This sequence encodes CSAVAGFKGGGYTF.

This clonotype was seen a handful of times. This chain connects TRBV27 to TRBJ2-1; D is uncertain. The CDR3 loop spans 12 amino acids. Per germline, CDR1 MNHEY and CDR2 SMNVEV (reference sequence). V was cut by 5 bases and J by 8 bases, with 10 bases left in between. The CDR3 nucleotides are TGTGCCAGCAGTCCCACATACGATGAGCAGTTCTTC. This encodes CASSPTYDEQFF.

The V and J genes are TRBV7-8 and TRBJ1-4; TRBD1 matches 7 bases. J lost 4 bases, V lost 5 bases, and 4 bases had no gene match. The CDR3 extends over 14 amino acids. Germline V gene sequence: CDR1 SGHVS, CDR2 FQNEAQ. For the CDR3, the DNA is TGTGCCAGCAGCCTGGACAGGAGTAATGAAAAACTGTTTTTT. This codes for CASSLDRSNEKLFF.

This sequence joins TRBV5-5 and TRBJ1-2; TRBD1 agrees at 7 bases. The length of the CDR3 is 15 residues. Germline lookup yields CDR1 SGHKS and CDR2 YYEKEE (reference sequence). Unmatched junction bases numbered 8, after V lost 2 bases and J lost 4 bases. The CDR3 spells CASSFPDRALYGYTF. For the CDR3, the DNA is TGTGCCAGCAGCTTCCCTGACAGGGCGCTCTATGGCTACACCTTC.

V and J are TRBV7-8 and TRBJ1-2; no clear D. Germline V CDR1 and CDR2: SGHVS, FQNEAQ. The CDR3 totals 14 residues. Trimming left V 1 base short and J 0 bases short, with 6 bases between. As DNA, the CDR3 is TGTGCCAGCAGCTTAGTCTTAGCTAACTATGGCTACACCTTC. This translates into CASSLVLANYGYTF.

The rearrangement links TRBV15 to TRBJ2-1, with a tentative D call TRBD2 (5 bases). There are 15 residues in the CDR3. In germline, CDR1 is LNHNV, CDR2 YYDKDF (reference sequence). Trimming took 0 bases from V and 4 from J, leaving 10 bases between them. The CDR3 nucleotides read TGTGCCACCAGCAGAGATCGGACTGATTACAATGAGCAGTTCTTC. This gives the protein CATSRDRTDYNEQFF.

This clonotype was seen at least ten times. This chain uses TRBV15 with TRBJ2-4; D not resolved. The V end lost 0 bases, the J end lost 8 bases, and 14 bases lay between the germline ends. Germline V gene lookup returns CDR1 LNHNV and CDR2 YYDKDF (reference sequence). CDR3 length: 15 residues. The DNA of the CDR3 is TGTGCCACCAGCAGAGATAAGGGAAGGTGGTACATTCAGTACTTC. This codes for CATSRDKGRWYIQYF.

This clonotype was detected many times. The J gene is TRBJ1-1, the V gene TRBV4-1; tentative D call: TRBD1 (5 bases). Germline lookup yields CDR1 MGHRA and CDR2 YSYEKL. V gave up 5 bases and J gave up 5 bases, with 12 bases separating them. CDR3 length: 13 amino acids. CDR3 region: CASSTPGGTEAFF. The CDR3 nucleotides are TGCGCCAGCAGCACCCCCGGGGGGACTGAAGCTTTCTTT.

The V gene is TRBV5-1, the J gene TRBJ2-2; 8 bases agree with TRBD2. Germline V CDR1 and CDR2: SGHRS, YFSETQ. The CDR3 sequence is 18 residues long. V shed 1 base, J shed 2 bases, and the junction held 10 bases outside the gene matches. This chain's CDR3 is CASSLSPGRALNTGELFF. CDR3 nucleotides: TGCGCCAGCAGCTTGAGTCCCGGGAGGGCCTTAAACACCGGGGAGCTGTTTTTT.

This clonotype was seen a handful of times. The chain couples TRBV12-3 or TRBV12-4 to TRBJ2-7; D ambiguous. V was cut by 5 bases and J by 3 bases, with 17 bases left in between. The CDR3 contains 15 residues. CDR3 DNA sequence: TGTGCCAGCAGTCCCCCCCTGGCCGCCAACTACGAGCAGTACTTC. This encodes CASSPPLAANYEQYF.

This clonotype was recorded many times. The CDR3 sequence is CASSPATGELFF. The DNA of the CDR3 is TGTGCCAGCAGCCCGGCCACCGGGGAGCTGTTTTTT. V usage is TRBV12-3 or TRBV12-4 and J usage is TRBJ2-2; D unresolved. Trimming left V 6 bases short and J 4 bases short, with 6 bases between. This CDR3 comprises 12 residues.

This clonotype was observed a handful of times. The chain combines TRBV12-3 or TRBV12-4 with TRBJ1-1; maybe TRBD1 (6 bases). Trimming left V 5 bases short and J 2 bases short, with 12 bases between. There are 14 residues in the CDR3. CDR3 loop: CASSAGQRNTEAFF. CDR3 coding DNA: TGTGCCAGCAGTGCCGGACAGCGAAACACTGAAGCTTTCTTT.

The chain uses TRBV29-1 and TRBJ2-1; 7 positions match TRBD2. CDR3 length: 14 amino acids. Trimming cost V 6 bases and J 7 bases; bases outside gene matches: 12. CDR1 is SQVTM and CDR2 is ANQGSEA in the germline V gene. CDR3 residues: CSVRGGRVWNEQFF. The CDR3 DNA is TGCAGCGTGAGGGGCGGGAGAGTATGGAATGAGCAGTTCTTC.

This clonotype turned up a few times. The chain is built from TRBV5-1 and TRBJ2-1; 7 bases agree with TRBD2. Losses at the gene ends were 3 bases for V and 8 bases for J; bases not matched to a gene: 11. The length of the CDR3 is 15 residues. Per germline, CDR1 SGHRS and CDR2 YFSETQ. CDR3 sequence: CASSSGTLRGDEQFF. The CDR3 DNA reads TGCGCCAGCAGCTCTGGAACTCTCCGGGGGGATGAGCAGTTCTTC.

The chain couples TRBV10-1 to TRBJ2-3; TRBD1 aligns across 8 bases. Trimming removed 6 bases from V and 0 bases from J; junction bases left unmatched: 17. The CDR3 spans 19 residues. Germline V gene lookup returns CDR1 WNHNN and CDR2 SYGVQD (reference sequence). The CDR3: CASSRNPVTGAKSTDTQYF. The CDR3 bases are TGCGCCAGCAGCCGAAATCCGGTGACAGGGGCGAAGAGCACAGATACGCAGTATTTT.

This clonotype showed up just a few times. The gene calls are TRBV29-1 and TRBJ2-6; D perhaps matches TRBD2 (5 bases). Between the trimmed V and J ends, which lost 0 bases and 2 bases, there was a span of 11 bases. The germline CDR1 and CDR2 sequences are SQVTM and ANQGSEA. The CDR3 totals 16 residues. CDR3: CSVEDLVRAGANVLTF. DNA of the CDR3: TGCAGCGTTGAAGATTTAGTGAGGGCTGGGGCCAACGTCCTGACTTTC.